The TCR beta chain described here comes from a study of radiation and T cells in renal cell carcinoma. Study findings and constraints: In blood, top tumor clones expanded by 2 weeks, shrinking by 4.

Method: immunoSEQ multiplex PCR; TCRdb's copy keeps in-frame clones and lacks some. Of just over 95,000 clones detected, around 80% appear once; the ten largest clones hold less than 7.5%. This sample's time point: blood 4 weeks post-SBRT, at nephrectomy. The treatment denotes: 15 Gy SBRT to primary tumor, nephrectomy 4 weeks later. Nephrectomy followed 15 Gy stereotactic body radiation by 4 weeks. Clear cell pathology was present in this patient's renal cell carcinoma. About this clone itself: Its antigen remains unidentified.

The CDR3 is 17 amino acids. With 0 bases removed from V and 3 bases from J, the gap between germline ends came to 18 bases. In germline, CDR1 is SGHTA, CDR2 FQGNSA. The V and J genes are TRBV7-2 and TRBJ2-7; D perhaps matches TRBD1 (7 bases). Specimen: blood, collected from a patient whose treatment included radiotherapy and nephrectomy. This sequence originates from a man aged 55 to 70 with renal cell carcinoma. The CDR3 DNA reads as TGTGCCAGCAGCTTAGCGTACCAGGGGGAGGTCCACTACGAGCAGTACTTC. As protein: CASSLAYQGEVHYEQYF.